The 32 T cell receptor beta chains reported below all come from one sample, sequenced in a study of radiation and T cells in renal cell carcinoma. Repertoires were generated with immunoSEQ multiplex PCR, while TCRdb's copy carries only in-frame clones and drops some. Of more than 120,000 clones in the sample, 75% to 90% were seen once. The time point is: blood 4 weeks post-SBRT, at nephrectomy. Documented treatment: 15 Gy SBRT to primary tumor, nephrectomy 4 weeks later. The sequencing used blood, collected from a patient whose treatment included radiotherapy and nephrectomy. These receptors originate from a woman in her forties or fifties with renal cell carcinoma.

This clone was recorded once. The CDR3 region is CASSLRGQGVGEQYF. The CDR3 region has the DNA TGTGCCAGCAGTTTAAGAGGACAGGGGGTCGGCGAGCAGTACTTC. The chain combines TRBV28 with TRBJ2-7, with 10 bases lining up with TRBD1. This CDR3 comprises 15 residues. With 2 bases clipped from V and 6 bases from J, the junction kept 7 bases outside the gene matches. Germline loops: CDR1 MDHEN, CDR2 SYDVKM. Using reference TRBV28 and TRBJ2-7 for the parts outside the CDR3, the full variable domain is DVKVTQSSRYLVKRTGEKVFLECVQDMDHENMFWYRQDPGLGLRLIYFSYDVKMKEKGDIPEGYSVSREKKERFSLILESASTNQTSMYLCASSLRGQGVGEQYFGPGTRLTVT.

This clone was counted once. The sample contains more than one DNA sequence encoding this CDR3. The chain recombines TRBV5-1 with TRBJ2-7; perhaps D is TRBD1 or TRBD2 (7 bases each). The germline CDR1 and CDR2 sequences are SGHRS and YFSETQ. CDR3 length equals 15 residues. V was clipped by 0 bases and J by 2 bases, with 12 bases between them. CDR3 nucleotide sequence: TGCGCCAGCAGCTTGGGTTCAGGGGGGGCCTACGAGCAGTACTTC. Translated: CASSLGSGGAYEQYF. The full variable domain, its missing parts supplied by reference TRBV5-1 and TRBJ2-7, is KAGVTQTPRYLIKTRGQQVTLSCSPISGHRSVSWYQQTPGQGLQFLFEYFSETQRNKGNFPGRFSGRQFSNSRSEMNVSTLELGDSALYLCASSLGSGGAYEQYFGPGTRLTVT.

The rearrangement uses TRBV10-1 and TRBJ2-7, with unresolved D. This CDR3 region has 13 residues. Germline V gene lookup returns CDR1 WNHNN and CDR2 SYGVQD (reference sequence). Between the trimmed V and J ends, which lost 0 bases and 3 bases, there was a span of 6 bases. CDR3 bases: TGCGCCAGCAGTGAGTCGGCGGTCTACGAGCAGTACTTC. This codes for CASSESAVYEQYF.

This clone has more than one count but fewer than ten. V gene TRBV7-3 combines with J gene TRBJ2-1; D gene ambiguous. CDR3 size: 13 residues. V lost 6 bases and J lost 3, with 9 bases in between. Germline CDR1 and CDR2: SGHTA and FQGTGA. The CDR3 here is CASSPVGYNEQFF. The CDR3 region has the DNA TGTGCCAGCAGTCCCGTGGGCTACAATGAGCAGTTCTTC.

The genes are TRBV7-9 and TRBJ2-1; 15 nucleotides line up with TRBD2. The V gene's germline CDR1 is SEHNR and CDR2 FQNEAQ (reference sequence). The ends lost 4 bases at V and 5 bases at J; junction bases unmatched: 3. The CDR3 loop spans 16 amino acids. The CDR3 DNA sequence: TGTGCCAGCAGCTCGAGGACTAGCGGGAGGGACAATGAGCAGTTCTTC. Translating it yields CASSSRTSGRDNEQFF.

This clone was counted only a few times. The chain links TRBV4-3 to TRBJ1-6, with unresolved D. The CDR3 consists of 14 residues. Germline-derived CDR1 and CDR2 are LGHNA and YSLEER. Trimming cost V 0 bases and J 9 bases, with 9 bases left between them. The CDR3 DNA is TGCGCCAGCAGCCAAGACCGGGAGGGTTCACCCCTCCACTTT. Its protein product is CASSQDREGSPLHF.

This CDR3 reads CVWTGRRHQPQHF. CDR3 DNA: TGTGTCTGGACAGGGCGCAGGCATCAGCCCCAGCATTTT. The chain uses TRBV19 and TRBJ1-5, with TRBD1 matching over 8 bases. This CDR3 is 13 amino acids long. From germline, CDR1 is LNHDA and CDR2 SQIVND (reference sequence).

The chain combines TRBV30 with TRBJ1-3; 7 bases are a match to TRBD1. The germline CDR1 and CDR2 sequences are GTSNPN and SVGIG (reference sequence). V shed 2 bases, J shed 0 bases, and the junction held 1 base outside the gene matches. CDR3 length: 14 residues. For the CDR3, the DNA is TGTGCCTGGAGTCCAGGGGGCTCTGGAAACACCATATATTTT. Amino acid sequence: CAWSPGGSGNTIYF.

The chain couples TRBV7-8 to TRBJ1-2, with 7 positions matching TRBD1. With V trimmed by 5 bases and J by 8 bases, 8 bases remained unmatched. Germline CDR1 reads SGHVS; CDR2 reads FQNEAQ. The CDR3 consists of 13 residues. CDR3 nucleotides: TGTGCCAGCAGCCCTGACAGGGTCCTGGGCTACACCTTC. Amino acids: CASSPDRVLGYTF.

This clone was found once. V usage is TRBV5-4 and J usage is TRBJ1-1, with D possibly being TRBD1 (5 bases). V was cut by 0 bases and J by 1 base, with 7 bases left in between. In germline, CDR1 is SGHNT, CDR2 YYREEE (reference sequence). CDR3 size: 14 residues. The CDR3 bases are TGTGCCAGCAGCTTGGTCGGGACGAACACTGAAGCTTTCTTT. Its translation is CASSLVGTNTEAFF.

A few counts support this clone. The chain has TRBV10-3 and TRBJ2-7; 7 bases agree with TRBD1. Germline CDR1 reads ENHRY; CDR2 reads SYGVKD. J lost 0 bases, V lost 6 bases, and 2 bases had no gene match. CDR3 size: 13 residues. CDR3 DNA: TGTGCCATCAGAGGACAGGACTCCTACGAGCAGTACTTC. It is translated as CAIRGQDSYEQYF.

For the CDR3, the DNA is TGTGCCAGCAGTACCACAGGACAGTATGGCTACACCTTC. Protein sequence: CASSTTGQYGYTF. This chain joins TRBV11-2 and TRBJ1-2; the D gene is possibly TRBD1 (6 bases). CDR1 and CDR2 from the germline V gene are SGHAT and FQNNGV. The CDR3 contains 13 residues. V lost 6 bases to trimming and J lost 5 bases, with 13 bases between them.

The chain has TRBV7-2 and TRBJ2-7; D is unclear. CDR3 size: 12 residues. Germline values: CDR1 SGHTA, CDR2 FQGNSA. V was shortened by 5 bases and J by 6 bases, with 11 bases between the two germline ends. In nucleotides, the CDR3 is TGTGCCAGCAGCCGCTCATCTTCCGAGCAGTACTTC. It translates to CASSRSSSEQYF.

The V gene is TRBV10-3, the J gene TRBJ2-3; possible D gene TRBD2, 6 bases. V shed 10 bases and J shed 0 bases, with 14 bases lying between them. This CDR3 has 14 amino acids. Germline V gene lookup returns CDR1 ENHRY and CDR2 SYGVKD. CDR3 nucleotide sequence: TGTGCCACTCAGGGTAGCGGAAGCACAGATACGCAGTATTTT. Translating gives CATQGSGSTDTQYF.

The gene calls are TRBV19 and TRBJ2-7, with D possibly being TRBD1 (6 bases). Looked up from germline, CDR1 is LNHDA and CDR2 is SQIVND (reference sequence). The V and J ends lost 7 bases and 1 base respectively, with 11 bases between them. The CDR3 length is 13 residues. CDR3 nucleotide sequence: TGTGCCAGTACAGGGGTTGGTTCCTACGAGCAGTACTTC. Translated, it gives CASTGVGSYEQYF.

The chain combines TRBV11-1 with TRBJ1-5; possible D gene TRBD1, 5 bases. Germline CDR1 reads SGHAT; CDR2 reads FQDESV (reference sequence). V was pared by 6 bases and J by 6 bases, with 12 bases between. The CDR3 has 13 amino acids. CDR3 in amino acids: CASSQPGGQPQHF. The CDR3 DNA is TGTGCCAGCAGTCAACCGGGGGGTCAGCCCCAGCATTTT.

This clone occurred a few times. The CDR3 sequence is CASASDGGYTF. Written as DNA, the CDR3 is TGTGCCAGCGCCTCCGACGGGGGCTACACCTTC. The V and J genes are TRBV6-6 and TRBJ1-2; D gene ambiguous. V was cut by 8 bases and J by 8 bases, with 12 bases left in between. CDR3 size: 11 residues. Per germline, CDR1 MNHNY and CDR2 SVGAGI (reference sequence).

J is TRBJ1-1 and V is TRBV19; maybe TRBD1 (5 bases). This CDR3 has 15 residues. Germline V gives CDR1 LNHDA, CDR2 SQIVND (reference sequence). Trimming removed 7 bases from V and 5 bases from J, with 20 bases in between. CDR3: CASIPRRDGRTEAFF. The CDR3 bases are TGTGCCAGTATCCCACGGCGGGACGGTCGAACTGAAGCTTTCTTT.

This clone was recorded many times. The chain is built from TRBV30 and TRBJ2-7; 7 positions match TRBD1. Germline V gives CDR1 GTSNPN, CDR2 SVGIG (reference sequence). The trim removed 4 bases at V and 2 bases at J, leaving 5 bases unmatched. The CDR3 loop spans 13 amino acids. The DNA of the CDR3 is TGTGCCTGGACCCGGACAGGTCCCTACGAGCAGTACTTC. Translation gives CAWTRTGPYEQYF.

A single count supports this clone. The chain links TRBV14 to TRBJ2-5, with a tentative D call TRBD1 (6 bases). Trimming took off 4 bases at V and 5 bases at J, with 14 bases between the two ends. CDR3 length: 14 amino acids. Germline V gives CDR1 SGHDN, CDR2 FVKESK. The CDR3 DNA reads as TGTGCCAGCAGCCCGCGCCAGGGGTTGGAGACCCAGTACTTC. This gives the protein CASSPRQGLETQYF.

This clone was detected a few times. The chain uses TRBV29-1 and TRBJ1-1; no firm D call. This CDR3 is built from 10 residues. Germline assignment: CDR1 SQVTM and CDR2 ANQGSEA. This CDR3 is CRAGFPEAFF. In DNA form, the CDR3 reads TGCAGGGCGGGCTTTCCTGAAGCTTTCTTT.

This clone was picked up a small number of times. The J gene is TRBJ1-1, the V gene TRBV2; D gene ambiguous. The V gene lost 3 bases and the J gene lost 8 bases, with 4 bases spanning the gap. Per the germline V gene, CDR1 is SNHLY and CDR2 is FYNNEI. This CDR3 has 10 amino acids. Here the CDR3 DNA reads TGTGCCAGCAGTGAGGCCGAAGCTTTCTTT. Protein product: CASSEAEAFF.

This sequence joins TRBV28 and TRBJ2-7, with D possibly matching TRBD1 (6 bases). Trimming took off 7 bases at V and 0 bases at J, with 10 bases between the two ends. CDR1 is MDHEN and CDR2 is SYDVKM in the germline V gene. This CDR3 region has 13 residues. The CDR3 nucleotides are TGTGCCAGCATAGGGGGAGTCTCCTACGAGCAGTACTTC. Its protein product is CASIGGVSYEQYF.

The chain couples TRBV4-1 to TRBJ1-3; no firm D call. Germline values: CDR1 MGHRA, CDR2 YSYEKL. The CDR3 is made up of 16 amino acids. Between the trimmed V and J ends, which lost 0 bases and 3 bases, there was a span of 12 bases. The CDR3 sequence: CASSQDRGSVGNTIYF. As DNA, the CDR3 is TGCGCCAGCAGCCAAGATAGAGGCAGCGTTGGAAACACCATATATTTT.

The J gene is TRBJ2-7, the V gene TRBV11-2; a weak D match, TRBD1 (5 bases). V lost 0 bases to trimming and J lost 6 bases, with 6 bases between them. CDR1 SGHAT and CDR2 FQNNGV come from the germline V gene. This CDR3 contains 12 residues. CDR3 amino acids: CASSLDRVEQYF. CDR3 DNA: TGTGCCAGCAGCTTAGACAGGGTCGAGCAGTACTTC.

The J gene is TRBJ1-4, the V gene TRBV9, with D tentatively TRBD1 (5 bases). CDR3 size: 15 residues. Germline V gene data show CDR1 as SGDLS and CDR2 as YYNGEE. The V end was cut by 0 bases, the J end by 5 bases, with 11 bases between. CDR3 sequence (DNA): TGTGCCAGCAGCGTAGGTAGGGAGGGGAATGAAAAACTGTTTTTT. The encoded protein is CASSVGREGNEKLFF.

This chain links TRBV10-3 with TRBJ1-1; D remains ambiguous. Trimming pared 3 bases from V and 11 bases from J, leaving 16 bases between. Germline V gene lookup returns CDR1 ENHRY and CDR2 SYGVKD. The CDR3 totals 13 residues. This CDR3 reads CAISDIEGSSAFF. In DNA form, the CDR3 reads TGTGCCATCAGTGATATTGAGGGCTCATCGGCTTTCTTT.

This clone has a single count. The gene calls are TRBV7-2 and TRBJ1-2; TRBD1 agrees at 7 bases. Germline assignment: CDR1 SGHTA and CDR2 FQGNSA. This CDR3 comprises 14 residues. The trim removed 4 bases at V and 2 bases at J, leaving 4 bases unmatched. The CDR3: CASSSQTGNYGYTF. The CDR3 bases are TGTGCCAGCAGCTCTCAGACAGGGAACTATGGCTACACCTTC.

V is TRBV9 and J is TRBJ2-3; 8 bases are shared with TRBD2. V dropped 3 bases and J dropped 3; count of bases not matched to a gene: 9. Germline V gene lookup returns CDR1 SGDLS and CDR2 YYNGEE. There are 16 residues in the CDR3. This CDR3 reads CASSAMVGGGTDTQYF. The CDR3 DNA is TGTGCCAGCAGCGCCATGGTCGGGGGGGGAACAGATACGCAGTATTTT. Drawing the rest from reference TRBV9 and TRBJ2-3, the complete variable domain is DSGVTQTPKHLITATGQRVTLRCSPRSGDLSVYWYQQSLDQGLQFLIQYYNGEERAKGNILERFSAQQFPDLHSELNLSSLELGDSALYFCASSAMVGGGTDTQYFGPGTRLTVL.

J is TRBJ2-5 and V is TRBV5-1; 8 nucleotides align to TRBD1. From germline, CDR1 is SGHRS and CDR2 YFSETQ. V dropped 4 bases and J dropped 5; count of bases not matched to a gene: 7. The length of the CDR3 is 14 residues. CDR3 sequence (DNA): TGCGCCAGCAGCCTAGGACAGGGAGAGGAGACCCAGTACTTC. Amino acid sequence: CASSLGQGEETQYF.

The V and J genes are TRBV10-3 and TRBJ2-1; 8 bases are shared with TRBD2. Per germline, CDR1 ENHRY and CDR2 SYGVKD. Losses at the gene ends were 3 bases for V and 5 bases for J; bases not matched to a gene: 9. The CDR3 runs to 16 residues. The CDR3, as DNA: TGTGCCATCAGTGATACAAAAGCGGGAGAGAACAATGAGCAGTTCTTC. Protein sequence: CAISDTKAGENNEQFF.

The chain carries TRBV9 and TRBJ1-1; D not certain. The germline V gene encodes CDR1 SGDLS and CDR2 YYNGEE. V gave up 5 bases and J gave up 0 bases, with 8 bases separating them. CDR3 length: 13 amino acids. DNA of the CDR3: TGTGCCAGCAGGGAGGATGTGAACACTGAAGCTTTCTTT. Amino acid sequence: CASREDVNTEAFF.